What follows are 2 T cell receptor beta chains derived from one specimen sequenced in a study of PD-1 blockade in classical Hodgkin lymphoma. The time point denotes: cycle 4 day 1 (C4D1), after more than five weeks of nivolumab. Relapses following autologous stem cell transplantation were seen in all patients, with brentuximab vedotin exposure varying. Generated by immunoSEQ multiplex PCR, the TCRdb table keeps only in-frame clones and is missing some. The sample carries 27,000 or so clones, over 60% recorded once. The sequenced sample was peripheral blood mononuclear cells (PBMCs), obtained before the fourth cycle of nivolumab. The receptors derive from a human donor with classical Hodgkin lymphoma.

The CDR3 DNA is TGTGCCTGGAGGGCCCCGCTTGGTCAGGGAGGTAACTATGGCTACACCTTC. Amino acid sequence: CAWRAPLGQGGNYGYTF. V usage is TRBV30 and J usage is TRBJ1-2, with D perhaps TRBD1 (5 bases). V was clipped by 3 bases and J by 1 base, with 21 bases between them. Germline V CDR1 and CDR2: GTSNPN, SVGIG (reference sequence). This CDR3 is built from 17 residues. Looking up the rest from reference TRBV30 and TRBJ1-2 gives the full variable domain: SQTIHQWPATLVQPVGSPLSLECTVEGTSNPNLYWYRQAAGRGLQLLFYSVGIGQISSEVPQNLSASRPQDRQFILSSKKLLLSDSGFYLCAWRAPLGQGGNYGYTFGSGTRLTVV.

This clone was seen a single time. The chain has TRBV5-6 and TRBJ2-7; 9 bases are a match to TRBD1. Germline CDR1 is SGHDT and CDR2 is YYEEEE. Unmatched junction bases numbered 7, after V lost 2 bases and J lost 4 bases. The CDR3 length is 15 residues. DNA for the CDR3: TGTGCCAGCAGCTTTATAGTGGGACAGGGATACGAGCAGTACTTC. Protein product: CASSFIVGQGYEQYF.